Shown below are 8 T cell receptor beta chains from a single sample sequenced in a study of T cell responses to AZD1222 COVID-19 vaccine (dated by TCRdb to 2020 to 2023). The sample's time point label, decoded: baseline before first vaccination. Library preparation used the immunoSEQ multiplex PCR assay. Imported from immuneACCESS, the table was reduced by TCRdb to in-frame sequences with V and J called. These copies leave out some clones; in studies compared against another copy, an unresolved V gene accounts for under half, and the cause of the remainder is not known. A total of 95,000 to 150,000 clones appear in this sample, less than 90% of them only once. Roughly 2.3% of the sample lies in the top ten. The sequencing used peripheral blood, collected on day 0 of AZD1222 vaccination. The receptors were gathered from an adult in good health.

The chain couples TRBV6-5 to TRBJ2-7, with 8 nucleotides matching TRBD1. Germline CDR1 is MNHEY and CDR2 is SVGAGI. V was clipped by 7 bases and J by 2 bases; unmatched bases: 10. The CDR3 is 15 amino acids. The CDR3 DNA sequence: TGTGCCAGCACCTACCAGGGGACAGGAACCTACGAGCAGTACTTC. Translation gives CASTYQGTGTYEQYF.

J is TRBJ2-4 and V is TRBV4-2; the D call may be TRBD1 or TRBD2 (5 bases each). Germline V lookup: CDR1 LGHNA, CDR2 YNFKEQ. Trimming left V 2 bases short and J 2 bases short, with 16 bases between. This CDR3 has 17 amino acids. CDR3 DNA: TGTGCCAGCAGCCAAAACAGGCGGTCGGGGACCAAAAACATTCAGTACTTC. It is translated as CASSQNRRSGTKNIQYF.

The CDR3 loop reads CASSRLHRNTEAFF. DNA for the CDR3: TGTGCCAGCTCGCGCTTACACCGGAACACTGAAGCTTTCTTT. The chain links TRBV18 to TRBJ1-1; D remains ambiguous. This CDR3 is built from 14 residues. Germline CDR1 KGHSH, CDR2 LQKENI. Deletions cut 6 bases from V and 1 base from J, with 12 bases between.

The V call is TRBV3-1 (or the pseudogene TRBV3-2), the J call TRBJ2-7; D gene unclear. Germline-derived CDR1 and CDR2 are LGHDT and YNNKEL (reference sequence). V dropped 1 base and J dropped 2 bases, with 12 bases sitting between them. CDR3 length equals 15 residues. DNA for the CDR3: TGTGCCAGCAGCCAAGGGGCCGCCTACCCCTACGAGCAGTACTTC. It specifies CASSQGAAYPYEQYF.

CDR3 coding DNA: TGTGCCACCAGCAGAGGGGGAGAGATGAACTATGGCTACACCTTC. Protein product: CATSRGGEMNYGYTF. The chain links TRBV15 to TRBJ1-2; the D is unclear. CDR1 is LNHNV and CDR2 is YYDKDF in the germline V gene (reference sequence). The CDR3 loop spans 15 amino acids. V was shortened by 1 base and J by 2 bases, with 11 bases between the two germline ends.

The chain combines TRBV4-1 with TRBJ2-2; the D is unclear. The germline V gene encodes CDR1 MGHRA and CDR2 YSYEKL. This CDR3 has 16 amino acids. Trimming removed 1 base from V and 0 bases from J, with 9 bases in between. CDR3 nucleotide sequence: TGCGCCAGCAGCCAAGTTTGGACCGCGAACACCGGGGAGCTGTTTTTT. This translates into CASSQVWTANTGELFF.

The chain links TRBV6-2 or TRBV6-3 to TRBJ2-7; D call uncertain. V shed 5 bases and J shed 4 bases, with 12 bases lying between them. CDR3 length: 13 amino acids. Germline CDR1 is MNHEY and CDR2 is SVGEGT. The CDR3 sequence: CASSPNRFYEQYF. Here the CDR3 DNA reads TGTGCCAGCAGTCCGAACCGGTTTTACGAGCAGTACTTC.

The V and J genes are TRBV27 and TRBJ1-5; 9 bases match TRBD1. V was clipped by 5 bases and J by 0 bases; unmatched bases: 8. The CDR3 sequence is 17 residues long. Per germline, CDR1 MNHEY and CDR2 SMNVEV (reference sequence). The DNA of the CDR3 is TGTGCCAGCAGTCCGTACAGGGGGCAGGGTAGCAATCAGCCCCAGCATTTT. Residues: CASSPYRGQGSNQPQHF.